Given below is one T cell receptor beta chain in context. The clone's antigen remains unknown. No per-base quality is available; no much larger clone lies one base away. According to the germline V gene (reference sequence), CDR1 reads MNHEY and CDR2 reads SMNVEV. Reading from cysteine to phenylalanine, the CDR3 counts 17 amino acids. CDR3 DNA is the only sequence kept; it has 51 bases, read in frame from the first base. The V end gives up 5 bases and the J end 4 bases, leaving 12 bases in the junction not matched to a gene. In Seattle, one collaborating source enrolled patients while the infection was active and tracked those patients longitudinally over the course of disease. Collaborating institutions collected whole blood in K2EDTA tubes following their own protocols. For TCRbeta analysis, collaborator samples were shipped as frozen whole blood, as isolated PBMCs, or as DNA extracted from either sample type.

The record originates from a study of blood T cell repertoires in COVID-19 (TCRdb year 2020). The study in broad terms: The collaborator samples originated in the United States, Italy and Spain and spanned the acute and convalescent phases of COVID-19. The prospective study material was composed of cDNA or gDNA derived from T cells, B-cell-depleted T cells, or PBMCs. The dataset comprised deeply sampled blood TCRbeta repertoires from subjects exposed to, actively infected with, or recovered from COVID-19. The repertoires were released in a freely available public database meant as a resource for research on the immune response to SARS-CoV-2. The samples were drawn from two sources: the first 160 participants of the ongoing ImmuneRACE study, and 950 to 1,500 subjects contributed by 6 global collaborators. Nearly every sample came with metadata listing a de-identified subject ID, COVID-19 status, age in years and sex. Where available, HLA class I and class II types were obtained from metadata supplied by the sample provider rather than from assay-based typing.

Findings and caveats that apply to the study as a whole: The amount of clinical and demographic metadata varied by source and participant and was provided uncurated.

TCRbeta CDR3 regions were amplified from genomic DNA by means of the immunoSEQ Assay, a bias-controlled multiplex PCR. Regarding the original processing steps: The number of nucleated cells in each sample was estimated from the amplification of reference gene primers within the assay. To quantify the absolute abundance of each unique TCRbeta CDR3 rearrangement, sequence reads were collapsed and filtered. Productive Simpson clonality was computed per sample as the square root of Simpson's diversity index over productive rearrangements. Imported from immuneACCESS, the table was reduced by TCRdb to in-frame sequences with V and J called. These copies leave out some clones; in studies compared against another copy, an unresolved V gene accounts for under half, and the cause of the remainder is not known. The V and J calls and clone size come from that table; D and trimming were worked out from the DNA. For this sample the table gives 190,000 or so clones, of which around 85% were detected only once. The ten largest make up roughly 0.91% of the sample.

The source is a man between 60 and 70 years old with COVID-19, enrolled during active disease. The chain is encoded by TRBV27 joined to TRBJ2-1, and 9 junctional nucleotides match TRBD1. Sequencing was performed on peripheral blood. For the CDR3, the sequence is CASSPVHRGRRYNEQFF. The DNA sequence is given as TGTGCCAGCAGTCCGGTCCACAGGGGGCGGCGATACAATGAGCAGTTCTTC.